This T cell receptor (beta chain) was recorded in a study of cytotoxic CD8 clonotypes in ibrutinib-treated CLL listed by TCRdb under 2021. In terms of the full investigation: The cohort had about a dozen relapsed/refractory and around 14 treatment-naive patients; approximately 17 were IGHV unmutated. Responses were partial in about 25 patients and complete in 2; after median around 66 months follow-up, around 15 stayed in remission and about twelve progressed. Response samples were obtained after a median of 12 months of treatment, with a range of roughly 6 to 40 months. An average of roughly 250,000 productive templates and 94,082 productive rearrangements was obtained per sample. Of the 86 participants in the trial, about 25 had longitudinal samples available. Cryopreserved peripheral blood mononuclear cells were obtained before treatment, at response, and at either sustained remission or disease progression. Patients were still on ibrutinib when every remission and progressive disease sample was collected.

From cysteine to phenylalanine, the CDR3 is 16 amino acids long. The only DNA kept is the CDR3, 48 bases in frame from the first base. CDR1 and CDR2, looked up from the germline V gene, are MNHEY and SVGAGI. V is trimmed back by 2 bases and J by 5 bases, and the junction contains 8 bases that no gene match accounts for. Beyond this particular receptor, the publication reports: Public clonotypes were found to be uncommon and were observed to contract or remain stable during treatment; the increase in clonality was shown to reflect expansion of private clonotypes at ibrutinib response. Baseline clonality was found to be higher than that of age-matched healthy donors and was strongly correlated with circulating CD8+ T-cell counts. An increase in clonality was observed at ibrutinib response, with clonality remaining stable during sustained remission and falling back toward baseline at progression. Sustained-remission and progressing patients did not have matched sampling times, and lymph node repertoires were not examined.

This sample's time point label indicates: approximately 25 months on ibrutinib. For TCR beta library preparation, 1.5 to 2 micrograms of genomic DNA were extracted from the cryopreserved PBMCs. Longitudinal blood samples from CLL patients on ibrutinib monotherapy underwent high-throughput TCR beta sequencing. The patients were enrolled in a single-center, open-label phase 2 trial of ibrutinib monotherapy. The goal of deep resolution MiSeq sequencing was a depth between 1 in 1 million and 1 in 200,000 T cells, and coverage averaged 10x per clonotype. TCR beta libraries were generated with the immunoSEQ hsTCRB Kit. In the paper's pipeline: The data were analyzed with ImmunoSEQ Analyzer and ImmunoSEQ Data Assistant, and V, D and J gene assignments followed IMGT definitions. Clonality, which ranges from 0 to 1, was calculated as one minus the normalized Shannon entropy of productive rearrangement frequencies. Public clonotype analysis was restricted to overrepresented clonotypes comprising at least 0.05% of each patient's repertoire. Around 14 repertoires from age-matched healthy donors, obtained from immuneACCESS, served as clonality controls. What TCRdb holds here is the immuneACCESS table cut down to in-frame rearrangements. Part of the clones is not present; checked against another copy, under half of the missing clones reflect an unresolved V gene, and the others are unexplained. Clone size and the V and J calls come from that table; the DNA yielded D and trimming. For this sample there are roughly 180,000 clones; roughly four fifths appear just once. Of the sample, 3.5% to 5.5% is held by the ten largest clones.

This clone was counted a single time. It has no known antigen specificity. It has no much larger one-base neighbor in the sample; base qualities were not kept. This TCR was sampled from a human donor with chronic lymphocytic leukemia. Sequencing was performed on PBMCs, taken after 24 months of ibrutinib treatment. The sequence links TRBV6-5 to TRBJ2-2; 7 bases in the junction line up with TRBD1. The CDR3 reads as follows: CASSYRVTGSTGELFF. At the DNA level, the sequence is TGTGCCAGCAGTTACCGTGTGACAGGGAGTACCGGGGAGCTGTTTTTT.